This TCR beta chain appears in the sequencing data of a study of tissue T cells after allogeneic stem cell transplantation. Whole-study findings and limits: Shared clones across patients were few; motif clustering revealed tissue-specific shared signatures. Tissue-detected TCR repertoire was only partly captured by blood and spleen T cells.

Sequencing of TCRbeta CDR3 at survey depth gave sequences and template counts. Generated by immunoSEQ multiplex PCR, the TCRdb table keeps only in-frame clones and is missing some. The table has some 4,100 clones, around half seen once; the top ten hold 25% to 35%. Sample time point: mouse harvest day 14 after allogeneic transplant. Mouse grafts combined 10^7 T-cell-depleted bone marrow cells with 10^6 splenic CD5+ T cells. Mice had MHC-mismatched B6 into BALB/c GVHD, sampled day 7 or 14. This clone occurred once. Its antigen remains unknown. The germline and genes are mouse ones. The read comes to an end 1 residue before the CDR3 does, leaving the germline J gene to fill in the end. The germline gives CDR1 KGHTA, CDR2 FQNQQP. CDR3 size: 15 residues.

This receptor was identified in a female BALB/c mouse given C57BL/6 T cells with graft-versus-host disease after an allogeneic hematopoietic cell transplant. Sequenced sample: gut tissue. The chain is built from TRBV23 and TRBJ2-2. The covered CDR3 bases are TGCTCCAGCAGTCCAAGGGAAGGAAACACCGGGCAGCTCTAC. Protein: CSSSPREGNTGQLY. The entire CDR3 is CSSSPREGNTGQLYF.